This T cell receptor beta chain was sequenced for a study of molecular identifiers for immune sequencing clone quantification. In the study overall: For replicates, RNA isolated from around 20,000 or 100,000 naive CD8 cells was divided into five portions, of which four were sequenced. Study results and limitations: Spiked Jurkat TCR RNA equal to one cell could reportedly be picked out among one million naive cells.

CD8+CD4-CCR7+CD45RA+ cells were sorted as naive CD8 T cells. This clonotype was counted many times. Its matching antigen is unknown. Listed TCR primers and previously described methods were used for bulk TCR libraries. TCRdb analysed the PCR reads with MiXCR anew, one entry per CDR3 protein. Found here are about 320,000 distinct CDR3 sequences, 20% to 25% of them singletons; the top ten hold approximately 0.83%. CDR3 length equals 12 residues. Germline loops: CDR1 LNHDA, CDR2 SQIVND (reference sequence). Trimming removed 7 bases from V and 6 bases from J, with 13 bases in between. Sample: naive CD8+ T cells from blood, with Jurkat cell RNA spiked in. Subset defined: FACS-sorted CD8+CD4-CCR7+CD45RA+ naive T cells. This clonotype originated in a human donor in good health. Some libraries in this study had Jurkat cell RNA spiked in. The chain carries TRBV19 and TRBJ2-7; D might be TRBD2 (6 bases). The CDR3 sequence: CASTGGVSEQYF. In DNA form, the CDR3 reads TGTGCCAGTACTGGAGGGGTCTCCGAGCAGTACTTC.